What follows are 20 T cell receptor beta chains derived from one specimen sequenced in a study of control samples from healthy donors and cancer patients. This table comes from immunoSEQ multiplex PCR, and its TCRdb copy is limited to in-frame clones, with some not included. The sample shows 100,000 to 150,000 clones, over 85% of them seen only once. Sequences were obtained from blood. These receptors were obtained from a man aged 18-30 years in good health.

In this sample, this clone turned up once. The chain carries TRBV5-1 and TRBJ1-6; D is unresolved. Germline-derived CDR1 and CDR2 are SGHRS and YFSETQ. Trimming stripped 4 bases from V and 10 bases from J, with 15 bases between. This CDR3 region has 14 residues. This CDR3 reads CASSPIVSGSPLHF. The CDR3 nucleotides are TGCGCCAGCAGCCCGATAGTGAGCGGGTCACCCCTCCACTTT.

The chain combines TRBV5-4 with TRBJ2-1; no clear D gene. V was shortened by 4 bases and J by 0 bases, with 5 bases between the two germline ends. This CDR3 spans 13 amino acids. In germline, CDR1 is SGHNT, CDR2 YYREEE (reference sequence). CDR3 amino acids: CASSPDSYNEQFF. CDR3 nucleotides: TGTGCCAGCAGCCCCGACTCCTACAATGAGCAGTTCTTC.

This chain joins TRBV4-1 and TRBJ2-3, with 10 bases aligning to TRBD1. The ends lost 4 bases at V and 4 bases at J; junction bases unmatched: 8. Looked up from germline, CDR1 is MGHRA and CDR2 is YSYEKL. The CDR3 is made up of 16 amino acids. The CDR3 nucleotides are TGCGCCAGCAGCCTATTGACAGGGGGCTTTTCAGATACGCAGTATTTT. The encoded protein is CASSLLTGGFSDTQYF.

The CDR3 coding sequence is TGTGCCAGCAGAGACAGTACCCTCCTTCAGTACTTC. It specifies CASRDSTLLQYF. This sequence joins TRBV12-3 or TRBV12-4 and TRBJ2-4; weak D call: TRBD1 (5 bases). With 6 bases removed from V and 11 bases from J, the gap between germline ends came to 14 bases. The CDR3 extends over 12 amino acids.

Here the CDR3 reads CASSWGQSTDTQYF. In DNA form, the CDR3 reads TGCGCCAGCAGCTGGGGACAGAGCACAGATACGCAGTATTTT. The genes are TRBV5-1 and TRBJ2-3; 7 nucleotides match TRBD1. Germline CDR1 SGHRS, CDR2 YFSETQ. The length of the CDR3 is 14 residues. The trim removed 3 bases at V and 0 bases at J, leaving 1 base unmatched.

The chain carries TRBV6-6 and TRBJ2-7, with 9 nucleotides matching TRBD1. The CDR3 extends over 12 amino acids. V dropped 6 bases and J dropped 6; count of bases not matched to a gene: 3. Germline CDR1 reads MNHNY; CDR2 reads SVGAGI (reference sequence). The CDR3 protein is CASRGQGGEQYF. The CDR3 DNA reads TGTGCCAGCAGGGGACAGGGCGGCGAGCAGTACTTC.

In this sample, this clone turned up once. The V and J genes are TRBV4-1 and TRBJ2-5, with TRBD2 as a possible D gene (5 bases). V was shortened by 4 bases and J by 6 bases, with 15 bases between the two germline ends. The CDR3 extends over 14 amino acids. CDR1 and CDR2 (germline): MGHRA, YSYEKL. The CDR3 nucleotides are TGCGCCAGCAGCCTTTGGGCTAGCTCTCAGACCCAGTACTTC. Protein product: CASSLWASSQTQYF.

The CDR3 protein is CASSYSLRNEQFF. The CDR3, as DNA: TGTGCCAGCAGTTACTCTCTCCGCAATGAGCAGTTCTTC. The chain couples TRBV6-5 to TRBJ2-1; D is unresolved. The V end lost 0 bases, the J end lost 6 bases, and 6 bases lay between the germline ends. This CDR3 is built from 13 residues. The germline V gene has CDR1 MNHEY and CDR2 SVGAGI.

The table lists this clone with a count of one. The chain employs TRBV19 and TRBJ1-5; D is ambiguous. The ends were cut back, 2 bases at V and 0 bases at J, with 5 bases in the middle. The CDR3 covers 14 residues. The germline V gene encodes CDR1 LNHDA and CDR2 SQIVND (reference sequence). The CDR3 nucleotides are TGTGCCAGTAGTATAAAGGATAGCAATCAGCCCCAGCATTTT. Protein: CASSIKDSNQPQHF.

This sequence joins TRBV18 and TRBJ1-5; 7 nucleotides align to TRBD1. V trimming: 4 bases; J trimming: 7 bases; junction bases outside the gene matches: 7. The CDR3 covers 14 residues. Germline V gene data show CDR1 as KGHSH and CDR2 as LQKENI. The CDR3 loop reads CASSLDRAEQPQHF. DNA of the CDR3: TGTGCCAGCTCACTCGACAGGGCGGAACAGCCCCAGCATTTT.

The chain employs TRBV2 and TRBJ1-2; D unresolved. V shed 6 bases and J shed 5 bases, with 13 bases lying between them. Germline values: CDR1 SNHLY, CDR2 FYNNEI. The CDR3 runs 13 residues. The CDR3 is CASRIIRAYGYTF. The CDR3 bases are TGTGCCAGCAGAATAATACGGGCTTATGGCTACACCTTC.

The CDR3 region has the DNA TGTGCCAGCGGTAATAGCGAGACCCAGTACTTC. Translating it yields CASGNSETQYF. The rearrangement links TRBV6-1 to TRBJ2-5, with D unclear. Per the germline V gene, CDR1 is MNHNS and CDR2 is SASEGT. This CDR3 is 11 amino acids long. Trimming took off 8 bases at V and 5 bases at J, with 9 bases between the two ends.

This chain connects TRBV19 to TRBJ1-2, with no clear D. CDR1 is LNHDA and CDR2 is SQIVND in the germline V gene (reference sequence). V lost 5 bases to trimming and J lost 7 bases, with 20 bases between them. The CDR3 spans 15 residues. In nucleotides, the CDR3 is TGTGCCAGTAGTCCGTTTCGGGTGGGAGGCGGTGGCTACACCTTC. The encoded protein is CASSPFRVGGGGYTF.

CDR3 nucleotide sequence: TGTGCCAGCAGTGGGGGGTCATTCCCGGAAGAGCAGTACTTC. Translated: CASSGGSFPEEQYF. The V gene is TRBV6-2 or TRBV6-3, the J gene TRBJ2-7, with a possible D match to TRBD2 (6 bases). CDR1 and CDR2 (germline): MNHEY, SVGEGT. The CDR3 contains 14 residues. Between the trimmed V and J ends, which lost 5 bases and 7 bases, there was a span of 18 bases.

The chain couples TRBV7-9 to TRBJ2-5, with D unclear. The CDR3 loop spans 14 amino acids. The germline V gene has CDR1 SEHNR and CDR2 FQNEAQ (reference sequence). Between the trimmed V and J ends, which lost 5 bases and 3 bases, there was a span of 13 bases. CDR3 nucleotide sequence: TGTGCCAGCAGCCCCTTAAGCAATAAAGAGACCCAGTACTTC. It is translated as CASSPLSNKETQYF.

V usage is TRBV27 and J usage is TRBJ1-2; D gene ambiguous. There are 12 residues in the CDR3. Germline V gene lookup returns CDR1 MNHEY and CDR2 SMNVEV (reference sequence). Trimming pared 7 bases from V and 4 bases from J, leaving 10 bases between. The CDR3 region has the DNA TGTGCCAGCAAAGTGGTGGGCTATGGCTACACCTTC. It is translated as CASKVVGYGYTF.

This clone was seen a handful of times. The rearrangement uses TRBV10-1 and TRBJ2-7; D gene unclear. Trimming stripped 6 bases from V and 1 base from J, with 7 bases between. This CDR3 comprises 12 residues. Germline CDR1 WNHNN, CDR2 SYGVQD (reference sequence). In DNA form, the CDR3 reads TGCGCCAGCAGGCCGGCGTCCTACGAGCAGTACTTC. Its protein is CASRPASYEQYF.

CDR3 sequence (DNA): TGTGCCAGCAGCTTCGGACAGGATCTTAACTATGGCTACACCTTC. Its protein product is CASSFGQDLNYGYTF. This chain connects TRBV5-5 to TRBJ1-2, with TRBD1 identical over 7 bases. There are 15 residues in the CDR3. Germline CDR1 reads SGHKS; CDR2 reads YYEKEE (reference sequence). V was pared by 2 bases and J by 1 base, with 5 bases of the junction left unmatched.

The rearrangement uses TRBV19 and TRBJ2-7; 11 bases fit TRBD1. This CDR3 contains 16 residues. The V gene's germline CDR1 is LNHDA and CDR2 SQIVND (reference sequence). V shed 5 bases, J shed 3 bases, and the junction held 9 bases outside the gene matches. The CDR3 bases are TGTGCCAGTAGTTCAACCGGGACAGGGGGGGACTACGAGCAGTACTTC. It encodes CASSSTGTGGDYEQYF.

The chain is built from TRBV27 and TRBJ1-4; possibly TRBD1 for D (6 bases). Germline V gives CDR1 MNHEY, CDR2 SMNVEV (reference sequence). V lost 5 bases, J lost 7 bases, and 17 bases lay in between. The CDR3 has 15 residues. CDR3 loop: CASSTTGSFIEKLFF. CDR3 nucleotide sequence: TGTGCCAGCAGTACCACAGGGAGTTTCATTGAAAAACTGTTTTTT.